This section outlines one T cell receptor (beta chain) sequence together with its context. Its antigen is as yet unknown. Study-level findings and limits: Tumor memory CD4+ T cell TCR gene usage was found to cluster with blood and lymph node memory CD4+ cells and with lymph node naive CD4+ cells. Greatest tumor Treg TCR overlap was with tumor naive CD4+ cells.

After constant-region reverse-primer amplification, full-length variable regions underwent semi-nested PCR with Nested Universal Primer A. TCRdb analysed the 5' RACE reads with MiXCR anew, one entry per CDR3 protein. This table has about 64,000 distinct CDR3 sequences, roughly 22% appearing once. Germline CDR1 MNHEY, CDR2 SVGEGT. The CDR3 covers 12 residues. V gave up 7 bases and J gave up 5 bases, with 11 bases separating them. The chain recombines TRBV6-2 or TRBV6-3 with TRBJ1-1; D gene uncertain. This clonotype originated in a female donor with breast cancer. Sequencing used memory CD4+ T cells sorted from a lymph node. The subset here: memory CD4+ T cells, CD4+CD45RO+CD25-. The CDR3 nucleotides read TGTGCCAGCAAGGAGGTGTGGACTGAAGCTTTCTTT. It codes for CASKEVWTEAFF.